This TCR beta chain is from a study of blood T cells in healthy people across ages. Study-wide points: The study regarded diversity estimates from one million T cells as underestimates.

Total RNA was extracted at no less than 5 micrograms per sample. CDR1 and CDR2 from the germline V gene are SEHNR and FQNEAQ (reference sequence). CDR3 length: 14 residues. This clonotype came up a few times. Its antigen remains unidentified. The use of a sample-barcoded 5' primer and a J-beta primer mix characterized a second PCR of about 7 to 12 cycles. CDR3-containing paired-end reads numbered at least 3 million in each sample. From the 5' RACE reads, TCRdb called clonotypes with MiXCR, one entry per CDR3 protein. The sample yields roughly 1,800,000 distinct CDR3 sequences, roughly 49% seen once. This TCR derives from a woman between 40 and 55 years old in good health. The chain employs TRBV7-9 and TRBJ2-5; 7 positions agree with TRBD1. The J call may be mistaken, given a closer DNA end match to TRBJ2-7. Sequenced sample: blood. CDR3 amino acids: CASSSRGPTSEQYF. CDR3 DNA sequence: TGTGCCAGCAGCTCAAGGGGGCCCACCAGCGAGCAGTACTTC.